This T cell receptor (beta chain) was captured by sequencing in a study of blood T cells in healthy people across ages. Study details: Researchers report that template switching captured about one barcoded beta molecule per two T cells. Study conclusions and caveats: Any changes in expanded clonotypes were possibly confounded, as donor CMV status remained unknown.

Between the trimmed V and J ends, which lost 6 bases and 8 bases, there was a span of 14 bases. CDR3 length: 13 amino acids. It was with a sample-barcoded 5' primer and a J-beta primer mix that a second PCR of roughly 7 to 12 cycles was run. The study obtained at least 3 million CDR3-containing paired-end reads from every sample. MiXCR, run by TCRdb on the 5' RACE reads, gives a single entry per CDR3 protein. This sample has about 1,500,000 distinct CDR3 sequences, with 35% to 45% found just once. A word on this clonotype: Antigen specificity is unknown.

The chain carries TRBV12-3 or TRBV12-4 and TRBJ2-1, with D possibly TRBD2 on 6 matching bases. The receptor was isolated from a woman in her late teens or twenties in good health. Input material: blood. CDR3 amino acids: CASRTRGSHEQFF. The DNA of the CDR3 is TGTGCCAGCAGGACTAGAGGTTCCCATGAGCAGTTCTTC.